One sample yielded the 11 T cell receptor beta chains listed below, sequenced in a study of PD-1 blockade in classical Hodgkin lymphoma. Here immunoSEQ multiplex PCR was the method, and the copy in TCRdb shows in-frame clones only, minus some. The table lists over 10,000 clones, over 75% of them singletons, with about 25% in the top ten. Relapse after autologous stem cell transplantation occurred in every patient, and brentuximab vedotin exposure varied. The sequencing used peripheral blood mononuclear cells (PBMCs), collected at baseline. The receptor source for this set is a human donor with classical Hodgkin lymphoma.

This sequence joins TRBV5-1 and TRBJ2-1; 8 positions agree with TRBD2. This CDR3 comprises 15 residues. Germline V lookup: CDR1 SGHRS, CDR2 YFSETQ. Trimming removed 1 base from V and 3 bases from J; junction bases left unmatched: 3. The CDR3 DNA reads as TGCGCCAGCAGCTTGTCCGGGACTAGCTACAATGAGCAGTTCTTC. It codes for CASSLSGTSYNEQFF.

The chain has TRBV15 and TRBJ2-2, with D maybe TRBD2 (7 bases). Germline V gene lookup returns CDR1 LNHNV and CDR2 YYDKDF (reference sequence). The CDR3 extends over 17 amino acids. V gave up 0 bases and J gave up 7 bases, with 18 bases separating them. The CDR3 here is CATSRDLGGGADGELFF. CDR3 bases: TGTGCCACCAGCAGAGATTTAGGAGGGGGGGCCGACGGGGAGCTGTTTTTT.

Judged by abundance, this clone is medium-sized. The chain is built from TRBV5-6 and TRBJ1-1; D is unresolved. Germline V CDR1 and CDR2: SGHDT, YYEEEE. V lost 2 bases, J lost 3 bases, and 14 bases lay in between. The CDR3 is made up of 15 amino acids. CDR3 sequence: CASSFRSRADTEAFF. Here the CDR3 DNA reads TGTGCCAGCAGCTTTCGGTCACGGGCAGACACTGAAGCTTTCTTT.

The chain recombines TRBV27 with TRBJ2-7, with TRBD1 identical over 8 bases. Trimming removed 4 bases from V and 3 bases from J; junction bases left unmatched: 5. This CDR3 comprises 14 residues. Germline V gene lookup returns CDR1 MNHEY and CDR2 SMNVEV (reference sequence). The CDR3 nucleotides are TGTGCCAGCAGTTACGGGACAGGATACTACGAGCAGTACTTC. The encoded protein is CASSYGTGYYEQYF.

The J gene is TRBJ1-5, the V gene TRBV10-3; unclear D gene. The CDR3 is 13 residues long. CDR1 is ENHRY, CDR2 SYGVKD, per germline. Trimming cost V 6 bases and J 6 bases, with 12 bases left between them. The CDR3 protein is CAISAGWSQPQHF. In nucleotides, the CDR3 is TGTGCCATCAGCGCAGGATGGAGTCAGCCCCAGCATTTT.

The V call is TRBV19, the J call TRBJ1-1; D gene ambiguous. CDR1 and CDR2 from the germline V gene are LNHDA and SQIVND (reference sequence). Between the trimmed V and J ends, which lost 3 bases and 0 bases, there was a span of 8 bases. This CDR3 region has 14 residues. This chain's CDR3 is CASSMSRVNTEAFF. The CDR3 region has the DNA TGTGCCAGTAGTATGAGTAGGGTGAACACTGAAGCTTTCTTT.

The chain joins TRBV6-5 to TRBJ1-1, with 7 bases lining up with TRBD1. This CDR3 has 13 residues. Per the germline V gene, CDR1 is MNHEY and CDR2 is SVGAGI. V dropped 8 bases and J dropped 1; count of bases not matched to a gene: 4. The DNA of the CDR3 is TGTGCCAGCCAGAGGACAGGGAACACTGAAGCTTTCTTT. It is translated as CASQRTGNTEAFF.

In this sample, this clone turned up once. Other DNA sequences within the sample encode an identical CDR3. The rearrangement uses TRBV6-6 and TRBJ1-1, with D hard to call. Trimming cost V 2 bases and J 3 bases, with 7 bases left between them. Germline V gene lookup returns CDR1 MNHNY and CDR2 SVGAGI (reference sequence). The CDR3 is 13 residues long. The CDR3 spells CASSYSQDTEAFF. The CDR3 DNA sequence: TGTGCCAGCAGTTACAGCCAGGACACTGAAGCTTTCTTT.

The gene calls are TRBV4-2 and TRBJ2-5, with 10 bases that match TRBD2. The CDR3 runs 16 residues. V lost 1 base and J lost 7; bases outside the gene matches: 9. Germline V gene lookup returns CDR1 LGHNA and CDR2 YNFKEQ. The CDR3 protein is CASSQGLAGVEGTQYF. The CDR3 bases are TGTGCCAGCAGCCAAGGCCTAGCGGGGGTTGAAGGGACCCAGTACTTC.

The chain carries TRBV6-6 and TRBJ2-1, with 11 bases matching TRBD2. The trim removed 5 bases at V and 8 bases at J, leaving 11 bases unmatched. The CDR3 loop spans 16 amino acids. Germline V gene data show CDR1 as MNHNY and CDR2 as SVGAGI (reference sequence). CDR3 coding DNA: TGTGCCAGCAGTCCACCACTAGCGGGAGATAGCTATGAGCAGTTCTTC. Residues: CASSPPLAGDSYEQFF.

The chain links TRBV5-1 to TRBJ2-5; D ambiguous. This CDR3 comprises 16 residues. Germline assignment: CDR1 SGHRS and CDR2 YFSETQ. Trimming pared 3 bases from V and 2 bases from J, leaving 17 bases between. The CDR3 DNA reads TGCGCCAGCAGCTATTCTCCGACCCGAGTACAAGAGACCCAGTACTTC. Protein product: CASSYSPTRVQETQYF.